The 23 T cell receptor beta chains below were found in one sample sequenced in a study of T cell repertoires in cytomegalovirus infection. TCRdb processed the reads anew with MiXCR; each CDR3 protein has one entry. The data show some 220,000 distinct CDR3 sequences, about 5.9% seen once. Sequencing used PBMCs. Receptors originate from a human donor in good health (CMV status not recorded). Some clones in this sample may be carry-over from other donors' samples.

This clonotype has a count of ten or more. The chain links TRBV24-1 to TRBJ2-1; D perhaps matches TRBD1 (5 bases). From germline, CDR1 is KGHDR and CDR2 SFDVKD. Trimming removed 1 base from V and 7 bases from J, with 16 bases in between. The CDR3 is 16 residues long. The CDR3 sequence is CATSDFFQGTRNEQFF. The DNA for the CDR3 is TGTGCCACCAGTGATTTTTTCCAGGGAACGCGTAATGAGCAGTTCTTC.

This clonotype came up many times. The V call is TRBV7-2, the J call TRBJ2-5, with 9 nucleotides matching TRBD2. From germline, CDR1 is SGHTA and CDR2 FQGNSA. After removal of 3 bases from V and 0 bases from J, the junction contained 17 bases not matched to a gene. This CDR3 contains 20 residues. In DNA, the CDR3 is TGTGCCAGCAGCTTTAGAAAGGGGGGGCTAGCGGGGAGAGACCAAGAGACCCAGTACTTC. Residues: CASSFRKGGLAGRDQETQYF.

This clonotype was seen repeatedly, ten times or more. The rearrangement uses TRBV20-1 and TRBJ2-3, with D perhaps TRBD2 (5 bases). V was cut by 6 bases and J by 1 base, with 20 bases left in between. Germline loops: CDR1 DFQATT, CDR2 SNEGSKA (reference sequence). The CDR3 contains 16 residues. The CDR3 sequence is CSAILPRAERTDTQYF. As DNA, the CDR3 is TGCAGTGCCATTCTCCCGCGGGCGGAACGCACAGATACGCAGTATTTT.

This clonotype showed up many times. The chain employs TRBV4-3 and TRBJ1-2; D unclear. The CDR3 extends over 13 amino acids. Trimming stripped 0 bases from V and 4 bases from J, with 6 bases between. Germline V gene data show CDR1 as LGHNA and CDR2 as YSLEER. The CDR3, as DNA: TGCGCCAGCAGCCAAGACGGAATCTATGGCTACACCTTC. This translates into CASSQDGIYGYTF.

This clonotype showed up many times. The CDR3 sequence is CASSLRGERGPRNEQFF. DNA of the CDR3: TGTGCCAGCAGCCTCCGAGGGGAGCGCGGACCTCGGAATGAGCAGTTCTTC. V gene TRBV5-5 combines with J gene TRBJ2-1; TRBD1 or TRBD2 may be the D gene (5 bases each). V was cut by 4 bases and J by 7 bases, with 24 bases left in between. The germline gives CDR1 SGHKS, CDR2 YYEKEE (reference sequence). The CDR3 is 17 residues long.

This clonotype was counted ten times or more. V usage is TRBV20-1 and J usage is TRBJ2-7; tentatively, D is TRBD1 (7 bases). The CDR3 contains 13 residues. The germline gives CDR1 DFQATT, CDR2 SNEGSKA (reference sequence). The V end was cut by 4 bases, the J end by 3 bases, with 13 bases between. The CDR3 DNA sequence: TGCAGTGCTAACTCGCAGGGGGGCTACGAGCAGTACTTC. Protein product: CSANSQGGYEQYF.

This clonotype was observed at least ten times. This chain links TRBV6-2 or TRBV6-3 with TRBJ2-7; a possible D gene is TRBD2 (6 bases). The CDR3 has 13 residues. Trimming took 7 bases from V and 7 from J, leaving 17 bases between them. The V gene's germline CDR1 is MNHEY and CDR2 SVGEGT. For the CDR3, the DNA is TGTGCCAGCACCGTTGGAGGGTTAGGGGAGCAGTACTTC. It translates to CASTVGGLGEQYF.

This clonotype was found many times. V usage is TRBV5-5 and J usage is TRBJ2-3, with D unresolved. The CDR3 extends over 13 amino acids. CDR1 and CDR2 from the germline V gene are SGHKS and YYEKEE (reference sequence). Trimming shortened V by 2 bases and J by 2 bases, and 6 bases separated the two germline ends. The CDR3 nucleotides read TGTGCCAGCAGCTTTACAGACACAGATACGCAGTATTTT. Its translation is CASSFTDTDTQYF.

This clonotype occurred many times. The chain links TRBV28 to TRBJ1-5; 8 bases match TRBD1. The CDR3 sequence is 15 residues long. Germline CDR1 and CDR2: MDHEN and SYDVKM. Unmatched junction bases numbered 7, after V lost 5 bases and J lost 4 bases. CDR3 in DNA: TGTGCCAGCAGTCCACACCGACAGGGGAATCAGCCCCAGCATTTT. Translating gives CASSPHRQGNQPQHF. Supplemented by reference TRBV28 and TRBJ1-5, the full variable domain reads DVKVTQSSRYLVKRTGEKVFLECVQDMDHENMFWYRQDPGLGLRLIYFSYDVKMKEKGDIPEGYSVSREKKERFSLILESASTNQTSMYLCASSPHRQGNQPQHFGDGTRLSIL.

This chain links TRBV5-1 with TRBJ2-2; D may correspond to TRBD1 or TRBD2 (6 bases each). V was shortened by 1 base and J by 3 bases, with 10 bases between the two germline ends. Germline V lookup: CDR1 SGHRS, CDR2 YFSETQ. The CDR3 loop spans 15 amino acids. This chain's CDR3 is CASSLIRGDTGELFF. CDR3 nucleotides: TGCGCCAGCAGCTTGATTAGGGGGGACACCGGGGAGCTGTTTTTT. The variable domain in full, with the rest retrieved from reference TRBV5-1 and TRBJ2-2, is KAGVTQTPRYLIKTRGQQVTLSCSPISGHRSVSWYQQTPGQGLQFLFEYFSETQRNKGNFPGRFSGRQFSNSRSEMNVSTLELGDSALYLCASSLIRGDTGELFFGEGSRLTVL.

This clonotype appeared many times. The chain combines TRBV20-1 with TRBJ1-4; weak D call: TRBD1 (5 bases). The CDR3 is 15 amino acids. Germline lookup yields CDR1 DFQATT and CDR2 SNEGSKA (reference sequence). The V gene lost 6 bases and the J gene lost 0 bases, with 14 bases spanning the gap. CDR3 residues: CSARGEPATNEKLFF. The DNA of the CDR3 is TGCAGTGCACGGGGGGAGCCCGCAACTAATGAAAAACTGTTTTTT.

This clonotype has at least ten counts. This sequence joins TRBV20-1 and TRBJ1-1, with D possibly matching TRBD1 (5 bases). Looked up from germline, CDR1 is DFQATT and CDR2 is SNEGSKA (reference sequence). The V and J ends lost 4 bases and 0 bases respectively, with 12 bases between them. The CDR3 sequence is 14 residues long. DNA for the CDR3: TGCAGTGCTAACAAGGGGAACATGAACACTGAAGCTTTCTTT. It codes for CSANKGNMNTEAFF.

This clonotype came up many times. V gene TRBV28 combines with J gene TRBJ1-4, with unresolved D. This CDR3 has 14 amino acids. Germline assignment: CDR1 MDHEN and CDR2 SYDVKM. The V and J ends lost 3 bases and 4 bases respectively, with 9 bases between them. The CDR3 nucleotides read TGTGCCAGCAGTTTCGGCAGCGTTAATGAAAAACTGTTTTTT. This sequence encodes CASSFGSVNEKLFF.

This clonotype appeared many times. In DNA, the CDR3 is TGTGCCAGCAGCTTAGCAGGGTATTCGAATCAGCCCCAGCATTTT. It specifies CASSLAGYSNQPQHF. The V call is TRBV7-6, the J call TRBJ1-5; D ambiguous. This CDR3 has 15 amino acids. V dropped 0 bases and J dropped 4 bases, with 10 bases sitting between them. The germline V gene encodes CDR1 SGHVS and CDR2 FNYEAQ.

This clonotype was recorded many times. CDR3 sequence reads: CASSLSRGPNTEAFF. The CDR3 bases are TGTGCCAGCAGTTTATCGAGGGGGCCGAACACTGAAGCTTTCTTT. The gene calls are TRBV27 and TRBJ1-1, with 7 bases lining up with TRBD1. The V and J ends lost 0 bases and 1 base, in that order; junction bases with no gene match: 2. Per the germline V gene, CDR1 is MNHEY and CDR2 is SMNVEV (reference sequence). The CDR3 length is 15 residues.

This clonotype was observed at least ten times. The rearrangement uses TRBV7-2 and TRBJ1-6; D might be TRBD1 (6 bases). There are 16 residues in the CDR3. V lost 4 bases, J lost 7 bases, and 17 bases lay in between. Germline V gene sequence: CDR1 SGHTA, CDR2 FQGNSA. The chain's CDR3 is CASSSARTASNSPLHF. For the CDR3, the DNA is TGTGCCAGCAGCTCGGCTAGGACAGCATCGAATTCACCCCTCCACTTT.

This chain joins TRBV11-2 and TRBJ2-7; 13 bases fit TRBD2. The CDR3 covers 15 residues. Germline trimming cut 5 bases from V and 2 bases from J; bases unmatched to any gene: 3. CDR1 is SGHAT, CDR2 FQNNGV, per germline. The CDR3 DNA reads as TGTGCCAGCAGCGTGGGGACTAGCGGGACCTACGAGCAGTACTTC. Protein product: CASSVGTSGTYEQYF.

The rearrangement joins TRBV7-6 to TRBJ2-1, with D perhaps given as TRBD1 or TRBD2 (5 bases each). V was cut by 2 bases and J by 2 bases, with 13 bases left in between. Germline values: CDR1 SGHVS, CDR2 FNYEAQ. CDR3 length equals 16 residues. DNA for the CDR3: TGTGCCAGCAGCTTATATGGGGGTCCAACCTACAATGAGCAGTTCTTC. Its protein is CASSLYGGPTYNEQFF.

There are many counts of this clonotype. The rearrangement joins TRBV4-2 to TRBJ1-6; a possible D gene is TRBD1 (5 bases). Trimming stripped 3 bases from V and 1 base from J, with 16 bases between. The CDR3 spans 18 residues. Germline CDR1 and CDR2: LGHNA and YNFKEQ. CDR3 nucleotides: TGTGCCAGCAGCCAGACAGTCCTCGCGTCGTCCTATAATTCACCCCTCCACTTT. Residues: CASSQTVLASSYNSPLHF.

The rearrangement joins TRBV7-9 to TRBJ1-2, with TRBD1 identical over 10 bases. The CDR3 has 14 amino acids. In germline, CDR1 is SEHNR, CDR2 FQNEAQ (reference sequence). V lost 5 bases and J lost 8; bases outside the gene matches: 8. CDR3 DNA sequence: TGTGCCAGCAGCCAGGGGACAGGGGATAGCGGCTACACCTTC. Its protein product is CASSQGTGDSGYTF.

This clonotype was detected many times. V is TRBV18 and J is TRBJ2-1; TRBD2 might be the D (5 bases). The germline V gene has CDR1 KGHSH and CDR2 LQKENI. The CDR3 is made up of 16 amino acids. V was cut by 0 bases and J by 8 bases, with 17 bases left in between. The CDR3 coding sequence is TGTGCCAGCTCACCACCAAGCCTAGCTGACCCCCATGAGCAGTTCTTC. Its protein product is CASSPPSLADPHEQFF. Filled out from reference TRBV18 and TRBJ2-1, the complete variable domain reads NAGVMQNPRHLVRRRGQEARLRCSPMKGHSHVYWYRQLPEEGLKFMVYLQKENIIDESGMPKERFSAEFPKEGPSILRIQQVVRGDSAAYFCASSPPSLADPHEQFFGPGTRLTVL.

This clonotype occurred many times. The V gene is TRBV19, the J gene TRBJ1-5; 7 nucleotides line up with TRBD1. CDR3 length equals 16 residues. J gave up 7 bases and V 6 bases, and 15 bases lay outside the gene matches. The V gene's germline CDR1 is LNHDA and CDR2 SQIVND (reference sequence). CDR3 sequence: CASRSKEGAAGQPQHF. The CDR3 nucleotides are TGTGCCAGTAGATCAAAAGAGGGGGCGGCGGGGCAGCCCCAGCATTTT.

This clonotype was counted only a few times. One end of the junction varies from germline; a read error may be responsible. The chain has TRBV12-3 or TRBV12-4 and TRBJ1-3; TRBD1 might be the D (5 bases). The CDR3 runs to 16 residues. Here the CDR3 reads CASSLGPGLSGNTIYF. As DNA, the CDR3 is TGTGCCAGCAGCTTAGGCCCAGGGCTCTCTGGAAACACCATATATTTT.